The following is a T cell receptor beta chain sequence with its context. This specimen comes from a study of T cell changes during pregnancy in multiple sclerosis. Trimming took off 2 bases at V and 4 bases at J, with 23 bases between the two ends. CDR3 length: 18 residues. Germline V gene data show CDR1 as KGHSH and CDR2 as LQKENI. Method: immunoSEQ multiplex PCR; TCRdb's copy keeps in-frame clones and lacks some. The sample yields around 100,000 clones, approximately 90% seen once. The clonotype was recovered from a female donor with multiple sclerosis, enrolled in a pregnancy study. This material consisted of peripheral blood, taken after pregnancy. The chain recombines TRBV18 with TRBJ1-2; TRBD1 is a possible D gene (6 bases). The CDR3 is CASSPTWQGQAWVYGYTF. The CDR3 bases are TGTGCCAGCTCACCAACCTGGCAGGGGCAAGCTTGGGTCTATGGCTACACCTTC. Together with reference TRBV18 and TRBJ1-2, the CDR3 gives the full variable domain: NAGVMQNPRHLVRRRGQEARLRCSPMKGHSHVYWYRQLPEEGLKFMVYLQKENIIDESGMPKERFSAEFPKEGPSILRIQQVVRGDSAAYFCASSPTWQGQAWVYGYTFGSGTRLTVV.